The T cell receptor beta chain described here comes from a study of cytomegalovirus exposure and HLA in healthy donors. Study-wide results and caveats: Some public TCRs appeared in many individuals, while most sequences were rare. In vitro testing confirmed a few CMV-associated chains as specific for CMV antigens. The investigators catalogued 150 to 200 TCR beta chains as cytomegalovirus-associated.

The donors were part of the validation cohort, which consisted of about 130 subjects and was separate from the first cohort of 666 subjects. Sequencing used immunoSEQ multiplex PCR; TCRdb keeps in-frame clones, though not all of them. The sample contains 120,000 or so clones, roughly 90% of which appear only once. The trim removed 4 bases at V and 0 bases at J, leaving 3 bases unmatched. CDR1 SGDLS and CDR2 YYNGEE come from the germline V gene. The CDR3 contains 15 residues. On this clone: What it recognizes is unknown.

The origin of this receptor is a woman younger than 30 in good health and CMV-seronegative. Sequencing input: PBMCs. V usage is TRBV9 and J usage is TRBJ2-7; 11 bases fit TRBD2. The CDR3 reads CASSQTSGNSYEQYF. The CDR3 DNA reads as TGTGCCAGCAGCCAGACTAGCGGGAACTCCTACGAGCAGTACTTC.